This TCR beta chain comes out of a study of shared clonotypes between healthy human individuals. Study-wide findings and caveats: It was observed that roughly 5.1% of naive CD4 clonotypes were shared across a few donors.

CD45RA-negative memory and CD45RA+ naive subsets were split from the CD4+ cells. In regard to this clone: Its antigen is not identified.

From germline, CDR1 is SNHLY and CDR2 FYNNEI. The V end was cut by 3 bases, the J end by 3 bases, with 12 bases between. The length of the CDR3 is 14 residues. Sequenced by immunoSEQ multiplex PCR; TCRdb stores in-frame clones only, minus some. The sample has fewer than 1.8 million clones, less than 99% seen once. Material: naive CD4+ T cells sorted from blood. Documented subset: CD45RA+ positively selected. The V gene is TRBV2, the J gene TRBJ2-7; D is undetermined. This sequence originates from a man aged 30 to 45 in good health. The CDR3 reads CASSDRPPYYEQYF. CDR3 sequence (DNA): TGTGCCAGCAGTGACAGACCCCCCTACTACGAGCAGTACTTC.